This is a list of T cell receptor beta chains from one sample in a study of shared clonotypes between healthy human individuals. Assay used: immunoSEQ multiplex PCR; TCRdb lists only in-frame clones, some missing. The sample records about 600,000 clones, around 97% being singletons. The sequencing sample was made of naive CD4+ T cells sorted from blood. Receptors were obtained from a woman under 40 in good health. CDR3s include the opening cysteine and the closing phenylalanine or tryptophan. The order of the fields is V gene, D gene, clone size, J gene, CDR3 DNA, CDR3 protein. D genes are given only for firm matches. Size values are once, few and many counts, or a class for expanded clones, and some rows have none.

>TRBV7-2|TRBD1|once|TRBJ2-2
TGTGCCAGCAGTCGACAGGGCCCTAACACCGGGGAGCTGTTTTTT
CASSRQGPNTGELFF
>TRBV28|TRBD1|NA|TRBJ1-5
TGTGCCAGCAGTTCACATCCGGAGGACAGGGCTCAGCCCCAGCATTTT
CASSSHPEDRAQPQHF
>TRBV5-1|TRBD2|NA|TRBJ2-6
TGCGCCAGCAGCGCCCGGCTAGCGGGAGTGATTGAGGCCAACGTCCTGACTTTC
CASSARLAGVIEANVLTF
>TRBV10-3|TRBD2|NA|TRBJ2-7
TGTGCCAGCAGTGTGGGACTAGCGGGGCCGAGCGAGCAGTACTTC
CASSVGLAGPSEQYF
>TRBV2|TRBD2|NA|TRBJ2-3
TGTGCCAGCAGGGCGGGAGCGAACACAGATACGCAGTATTTT
CASRAGANTDTQYF
>TRBV6-8|NA|NA|TRBJ2-2
TGTGCCAGCAGCCTTCACGACAGGGGACTACACACCGGGGAGCTGTTTTTT
CASSLHDRGLHTGELFF
>TRBV28|NA|NA|TRBJ2-1
TGTGCCAGCACTAAGACAGGAAAGATGTCCTACAATGAGCAGTTCTTC
CASTKTGKMSYNEQFF
>TRBV4-1|TRBD1|NA|TRBJ2-1
TGCGCCAGCAGCCAGAACCGGGACAGGGGGCTTTATGAGCAGTTCTTC
CASSQNRDRGLYEQFF
>TRBV30|TRBD2|NA|TRBJ2-6
TGTGCCTGGAGTCAACTAGCGGGAGTAGCTGGGGCCAACGTCCTGACTTTC
CAWSQLAGVAGANVLTF
>TRBV5-1|TRBD1|NA|TRBJ2-2
TGCGCCAGCAGCTCGGCCCCGGGACAGGGGATAACCGGGGAGCTGTTTTTT
CASSSAPGQGITGELFF
>TRBV10-1|NA|NA|TRBJ2-1
TGCGCCAGCAGTGAGCGACTCGTTGAGCAGTTCTTC
CASSERLVEQFF
>TRBV6-6|TRBD1|once|TRBJ1-5
TGTGCCAGCAGGGGGACAGGAGGGAATCAGCCCCAGCATTTT
CASRGTGGNQPQHF
>TRBV5-1|NA|once|TRBJ1-2
TGCGCCAGCAGCTTAAATAGGGGCAGGGAGGCCGCTAAGGACTATGGCTACACCTTC
CASSLNRGREAAKDYGYTF
>TRBV5-1|NA|NA|TRBJ2-7
TGCGCCAGCAGCGGCTCGGGGTCCTACGAGCAGTACTTC
CASSGSGSYEQYF
>TRBV7-9|TRBD1|NA|TRBJ2-5
TGTGCCAGCAGTCCGACCCTGACAGGGGTAGAGACCCAGTACTTC
CASSPTLTGVETQYF
>TRBV6-5|NA|once|TRBJ2-3
TGTGCCAGCAGTTACACTACAGGGTCAGATACGCAGTATTTT
CASSYTTGSDTQYF
>TRBV2|NA|NA|TRBJ2-1
TGTGCCAGCTGGAAGCGCGGGGAAAACAATGAGCAGTTCTTC
CASWKRGENNEQFF
>TRBV5-6|NA|NA|TRBJ1-1
TGTGCCAGCAGCTTGGTTGGGACAATGGACGACACTGAAGCTTTCTTT
CASSLVGTMDDTEAFF
>TRBV7-2|NA|NA|TRBJ1-2
TGTGCCAGCAGCTTAGGGACGGTTTTTCTCTACACCTTC
CASSLGTVFLYTF
>TRBV27|NA|few|TRBJ2-1
TGTGCCAGCAGTACCTACAATGAGCAGTTCTTC
CASSTYNEQFF
>TRBV2|TRBD1|NA|TRBJ2-3
TGTGCCAGCAGTGTTTGGACAGGGAAGACAGATACGCAGTATTTT
CASSVWTGKTDTQYF
>TRBV6-5|NA|once|TRBJ1-2
TGTGCCAGCAGAACCTTGGTTTTGGGACATGGCTACACCTTC
CASRTLVLGHGYTF
>TRBV7-8|NA|NA|TRBJ2-3
TGTGCCAGCAGCCTTCCCGAGGGAGATACGCAGTATTTT
CASSLPEGDTQYF
>TRBV7-8|TRBD1|NA|TRBJ1-5
TGTGCCAGCAGCGAGAGGAGCCGGGACAGGGGGAAGTTTAGCAATCAGCCCCAGCATTTT
CASSERSRDRGKFSNQPQHF
>TRBV28|NA|NA|TRBJ2-5
NA
CASSLFWRAGDQETQYF
>TRBV28|NA|few|TRBJ1-1
TGTGCCAGCAGAACGACTGAAGCTTTCTTT
CASRTTEAFF